The entry below describes one TCR beta chain. The target of this receptor is not known. No much larger clonotype is one base removed from it; base qualities were not supplied. Using the deep immunoSEQ assay, multiplex PCR amplified TCR CDR3 regions from genomic DNA. Extracted genomic DNA from each cell subset was spread evenly across all wells of several immunoSEQ 96-well plates, with each plate serving as a replicate. Each replicate PCR for sorted subsets received roughly 0.2 ug genomic DNA, equal to tens of thousands of T cell genomes. Purified libraries were measured with a Qubit 3.0 fluorometer, size-checked on a Bioanalyzer 2100, and measured again with the KAPA Library Quantification kit. Every immunoSEQ 96-well plate was sequenced on a separate single-read 150-cycle Illumina NextSeq 550 flow cell. As for the original processing: Because the immunoSEQ output included only junctional sequences and no quality scores, the filtering could not be the same as the filtering used for full-length reads. Sequences were annotated with PyIR, a Python wrapper for IgBLAST v1.9, using IMGT germline references to assign V/J genes and CDR3. Reads with weak V/J assignments (E-value above 1e-6), missing CDR3, stop codons, out-of-frame junctions, or ambiguous translated residues were removed. A V3J clonotype was defined by an identical inferred V gene, J gene, and CDR3 amino acid sequence. To compute the percentage overlap between repertoires, the number of shared unique clonotypes was divided by the size of the smaller repertoire. RTK rarefaction, the Chao1 estimator, and Recon v2.1 estimates of unobserved clonotypes were used to assess repertoire richness. OLGA was used to compute generation probabilities for all TCRbeta clonotypes that the gDNA method yielded from a handful of donors. Not all clones reach the TCRdb copy of this immuneACCESS table, which keeps in-frame sequences only. Checked studies attribute under half of the gap to unresolved V genes and leave the rest unexplained. That table supplies the V and J calls and clone size; D and trimming were determined from the DNA. The sample table lists 1,400,000 or so clones, less than 99% of them with a count of one. Clones ranked in the top ten supply 0.36% of the sample.

The donors were healthy, HIV-negative adults who had no recently reported acute infections or vaccinations. All donors were Caucasian adults living in Nashville, Tennessee, USA. CD4+ T cells were enriched through magnetic negative selection, after which naive cells were positively selected on CD45RA and the remaining negative fraction served as the memory subset. After blood collection by leukapheresis, PBMCs were isolated using Ficoll-Histopaque density gradient centrifugation and then cryopreserved in the vapor phase of liquid nitrogen. Purity and quantity of every magnetically sorted T cell population were checked by analytical flow cytometry. From each sorted fraction, genomic DNA was isolated and quantified by UV absorbance on a Nanodrop 2000c. Relative to germline, V is missing 4 bases and J is missing 3 bases, with 10 bases of the junction outside any gene match. The CDR3 numbers 15 residues from cysteine through phenylalanine. Only CDR3 DNA remains: 45 bases, in frame from the first base. The germline V gene provides CDR1 SGHRS and CDR2 YFSETQ.

The record originates from a study of shared clonotypes between healthy human individuals (dated by TCRdb to 2019 to 2021). Broadly, across the study: Two women and three men aged 18 to 49 years were included in the cohort. Per donor, three plates each were used for CD4 naive and CD4 memory, two for CD8 naive, and one for CD8 memory. The study deeply sequenced blood TCR repertoires of five healthy adults to estimate repertoire size and the extent of clonotype sharing between individuals. To increase sequencing depth and limit assay-specific biases, TCR repertoire library preparation and sequencing were carried out by different laboratories using diverse techniques. Between about 0.8 and 9 billion PBMCs per donor were obtained by leukapheresis.

What the research found in general, with its limitations: Larger estimated clonotype richness was generally found for naive subsets than for memory subsets. When a handful of donors were compared, the shared fraction of clonotypes was about 5.5% for naive CD4, roughly 3.3% for naive CD8, more than 2% for memory CD4, and under 0.5% for memory CD8. Pairwise subsampling led to the expectation that sequencing depth would affect the degree of clonotype sharing among donors. Compared with non-shared clonotypes, clonotypes shared by all four sorted-subset donors had higher generation probabilities. Incomplete sequencing was indicated by rarefaction of sorted-subset datasets, despite the large sequencing depth. Because the study included only a small number of donors, the genetic and exposure-history diversity represented was limited. Sampling was restricted to blood, and TCR repertoires in tissues likely differ from the TCR repertoires found in blood.

Sample: naive CD4+ T cells sorted from blood. Taken with the paper, the label for cell subset or site translates to: CD45RA+ positively selected. The receptor was isolated from a man aged 25 to 45 in good health. Recombination joined TRBV5-1 with TRBJ2-7; 7 bases in the middle match TRBD2. The bases are TGCGCCAGCAGCGACCACTCTAGCGGTTTCTACGAGCAGTACTTC. The encoded protein is CASSDHSSGFYEQYF.